Listed below are T cell receptor beta chains from one sample, sequenced in a study of beta chain features in type 1 diabetes. Data came from immunoSEQ multiplex PCR; TCRdb stores just in-frame clones and leaves some out. The sample has 350,000 or so clones, roughly a fifth seen once. Sequenced input: naive CD4+ T cells from blood. The receptors originated from a woman between 18 and 30 years old in good health. Both conserved end residues are trimmed from each CDR3.

v_call	j_call	cdr3_aa
TRBV7-2	TRBJ2-2	ASSQRQGHTGELF
TRBV7-9	TRBJ2-1	ASSFINAGQF
TRBV7-2	TRBJ1-2	ASSEAGFNYGYT
TRBV11-3	TRBJ2-1	ASSFAGGIYNEQF
TRBV6-1	TRBJ1-1	ASRLGHWSTEAF
TRBV11-2	TRBJ2-1	ASSTSYNEQF
TRBV14	TRBJ2-1	ASSQVSSGGNHNEQF
TRBV4-1	TRBJ2-7	ASSQDPAGTGAYEQY
TRBV7-2	TRBJ2-3	ASSLGGARNTDTQY
TRBV11-1	TRBJ1-2	ASSLDRQYGYT
TRBV7-9	TRBJ2-7	ASSLGAGGPYEQY
TRBV15	TRBJ2-7	ATSKGGSYEQY
TRBV10-3	TRBJ1-2	AITIGGHYGYT
TRBV2	TRBJ1-1	ASTRTTEAF
TRBV7-3	TRBJ1-1	ASSLTRNTEAF
TRBV27	TRBJ2-1	ASSPRGRGRTNNEQF
TRBV30	TRBJ2-7	AWSPGGYEQY
TRBV11-2	TRBJ2-4	ASSLEQRRNIQY
TRBV9	TRBJ2-3	ASSVGLAGARNTQY
TRBV4-1	TRBJ1-2	ASSQPRLGQNYGYT
TRBV7-8	TRBJ2-3	ASSSEGTDTQY
TRBV5-1	TRBJ2-3	ASSLATQATDTQY
TRBV5-4	TRBJ2-7	ASSLGYYEQY
TRBV10-3	TRBJ2-7	AGRREGPSEQY
TRBV18	TRBJ2-7	ASSPPQGKGEQY
TRBV19	TRBJ2-6	ASKQITGANVLT
TRBV29-1	TRBJ2-5	SVEGTRGRTQY
TRBV4-1	TRBJ1-5	ASSQVVFHAGTGGRSNQPQH
TRBV27	TRBJ2-7	ASSGTSGGKYEQY
TRBV29-1	TRBJ2-1	SVGRGVPYNEQF
TRBV7-2	TRBJ1-2	ATRTLGEDYGYT
TRBV10-3	TRBJ2-5	AISEGSGRRGRGETQY
TRBV2	TRBJ2-1	ASDSGGNEQF
TRBV14	TRBJ1-2	ASSQTGQRGT
TRBV12-5	TRBJ1-5	ASGLGHGNQPQH